The 32 T cell receptor beta chains given below trace back to one sample, sequenced in a study of identical twins. TCRdb redid the calling of the 5' RACE reads with MiXCR, one entry per CDR3 protein. The data show about 890,000 distinct CDR3 sequences, with around 12% seen just once and around 1.6% held by the top ten. The data were also submitted as part of a second study, on yellow fever vaccine responses in identical twins.

The source material was PBMCs. All receptors come from a woman under 30 in good health.

This clonotype was seen a few times. V is TRBV9 and J is TRBJ2-4, with 10 bases that match TRBD1. The length of the CDR3 is 14 residues. Germline trimming cut 3 bases from V and 7 bases from J; bases unmatched to any gene: 4. CDR1 and CDR2 (germline): SGDLS, YYNGEE. The CDR3 bases are TGTGCCAGCAGCGCCAGACAGGGGGCTAACATTCAGTACTTC. Translating gives CASSARQGANIQYF.

The sample holds many counts of this clonotype. The rearrangement uses TRBV29-1 and TRBJ2-1; 15 nucleotides match TRBD2. Germline V gene sequence: CDR1 SQVTM, CDR2 ANQGSEA. The V segment lost 4 bases and the J segment 9 bases; nucleotides outside the gene matches: 7. The CDR3 runs 15 residues. In DNA, the CDR3 is TGCAGCGTTGGGGAGGGACTAGCGGGGGGACCTGAGCAGTTCTTC. It yields the protein CSVGEGLAGGPEQFF.

In this sample, this clonotype turned up a few times. V is TRBV2 and J is TRBJ1-4; maybe TRBD1 (6 bases). There are 15 residues in the CDR3. Trimming pared 2 bases from V and 3 bases from J, leaving 10 bases between. Germline-derived CDR1 and CDR2 are SNHLY and FYNNEI. CDR3 sequence: CASSESGGSNEKLFF. CDR3 nucleotides: TGTGCCAGCAGTGAATCGGGGGGCTCTAATGAAAAACTGTTTTTT.

Concerning this clonotype: A far larger clone differs by one base, so this is likely a read error. This chain links TRBV2 with TRBJ2-7; D is unresolved. Germline lookup yields CDR1 SNHLY and CDR2 FYNNEI. This CDR3 contains 11 residues. Trimming cost V 5 bases and J 3 bases, with 5 bases left between them. The CDR3 sequence: CASSPCYEQYF. The CDR3 DNA follows: TGTGCCAGCAGTCCGTGCTACGAGCAGTACTTC.

This clonotype was seen a few times. The gene calls are TRBV3-1 and TRBJ2-6; TRBD2 matches at 8 bases. The CDR3 totals 18 residues. Germline V gives CDR1 LGHDT, CDR2 YNNKEL (reference sequence). The J segment lost 0 bases and the V segment lost 4 bases, leaving 8 bases of the junction unmatched. DNA of the CDR3: TGTGCCAGCAGCCCAAGAGGCGGGACTAGCTCTGGGGCCAACGTCCTGACTTTC. This gives the protein CASSPRGGTSSGANVLTF.

This clonotype was observed a handful of times. The CDR3: CASSYAGREDTQYF. CDR3 DNA sequence: TGTGCCAGCAGTTATGCAGGGAGAGAAGATACGCAGTATTTT. The genes are TRBV12-3 or TRBV12-4 and TRBJ2-3; D might be TRBD1 or TRBD2, each matching 5 bases. The CDR3 is 14 residues long. The V end lost 4 bases, the J end lost 5 bases, and 13 bases lay between the germline ends.

The gene calls are TRBV27 and TRBJ2-2; no firm D call. From germline, CDR1 is MNHEY and CDR2 SMNVEV (reference sequence). The CDR3 extends over 13 amino acids. Trimming pared 4 bases from V and 6 bases from J, leaving 9 bases between. The DNA of the CDR3 is TGTGCCAGCAGTTGGGTCACGGCCGGGGAGCTGTTTTTT. Protein: CASSWVTAGELFF.

This clonotype was found a few times. V gene TRBV7-9 combines with J gene TRBJ2-2, with 11 bases lining up with TRBD1. CDR1 is SEHNR, CDR2 FQNEAQ, per germline (reference sequence). With V trimmed by 3 bases and J by 6 bases, 6 bases remained unmatched. This CDR3 region has 16 residues. The CDR3 region has the DNA TGTGCCAGCAGCTTTGGACAGGGGGCGATCGCCGGGGAGCTGTTTTTT. This gives the protein CASSFGQGAIAGELFF.

This clonotype was seen a handful of times. The J gene is TRBJ2-5, the V gene TRBV5-1; unclear D gene. Trimming shortened V by 0 bases and J by 2 bases, and 11 bases separated the two germline ends. In germline, CDR1 is SGHRS, CDR2 YFSETQ. The CDR3 covers 15 residues. In DNA form, the CDR3 reads TGCGCCAGCAGCTTGGAGTCTGTCCCGCAAGAGACCCAGTACTTC. Its protein product is CASSLESVPQETQYF.

The chain combines TRBV6-5 with TRBJ2-5, with a tentative D call TRBD2 (5 bases). Trimming took 8 bases from V and 2 from J, leaving 9 bases between them. Germline V gene sequence: CDR1 MNHEY, CDR2 SVGAGI. The CDR3 covers 12 residues. CDR3: CASPTGQETQYF. CDR3 bases: TGTGCCAGCCCGACGGGACAAGAGACCCAGTACTTC.

This clonotype appeared a few times. The chain links TRBV10-3 to TRBJ2-1; D perhaps matches TRBD1 (6 bases). The CDR3 is 12 residues long. Between the trimmed V and J ends, which lost 8 bases and 12 bases, there was a span of 17 bases. The germline V gene has CDR1 ENHRY and CDR2 SYGVKD. The CDR3 region is CAIGRDTDAQFF. CDR3 coding DNA: TGTGCCATCGGTAGGGACACCGACGCGCAGTTCTTC.

This clonotype was seen only a few times. The genes are TRBV5-1 and TRBJ1-1, with D tentatively TRBD1 (6 bases). CDR1 SGHRS and CDR2 YFSETQ come from the germline V gene. The germline V and J ends were trimmed by 5 bases and 5 bases, with 16 bases remaining between them. This CDR3 is built from 14 residues. DNA of the CDR3: TGCGCCAGCAGTTTCGGACAGTACGGGACTGAAGCTTTCTTT. Translating gives CASSFGQYGTEAFF.

There are many counts of this clonotype. The genes are TRBV28 and TRBJ2-1; the D is unclear. Between the trimmed V and J ends, which lost 4 bases and 9 bases, there was a span of 7 bases. The CDR3 has 11 amino acids. The germline V gene has CDR1 MDHEN and CDR2 SYDVKM. The CDR3 bases are TGTGCCAGCAGTTCGCGGCGTGAGCAGTTCTTC. It encodes CASSSRREQFF.

This chain uses TRBV7-6 with TRBJ2-1; TRBD2 matches 7 bases. V lost 2 bases to trimming and J lost 6 bases; unmatched junction nucleotides: 10. CDR3 length: 16 amino acids. Germline assignment: CDR1 SGHVS and CDR2 FNYEAQ. In DNA, the CDR3 is TGTGCCAGCAGCTTATCTTGGGGGGGAAGGGGCAATGAGCAGTTCTTC. This encodes CASSLSWGGRGNEQFF.

The chain uses TRBV7-9 and TRBJ2-2; no definite D call. V was shortened by 11 bases and J by 6 bases, with 10 bases between the two germline ends. CDR3 length equals 11 residues. The V gene's germline CDR1 is SEHNR and CDR2 FQNEAQ (reference sequence). CDR3 amino acids: CAALGAGELFF. The CDR3 DNA reads TGTGCCGCCCTTGGTGCCGGGGAGCTGTTTTTT.

The sample holds many counts of this clonotype. The rearrangement uses TRBV12-3 or TRBV12-4 and TRBJ1-6, with 7 bases lining up with TRBD1. V trimming: 3 bases; J trimming: 10 bases; junction bases outside the gene matches: 6. This CDR3 has 14 amino acids. The DNA of the CDR3 is TGTGCCAGCAGTTTTAGACAGGGCGGATCACCCCTCCACTTT. Protein product: CASSFRQGGSPLHF.

The chain links TRBV2 to TRBJ1-4, with 8 bases identical to TRBD1. CDR1 and CDR2 (germline): SNHLY, FYNNEI. This CDR3 comprises 13 residues. V dropped 6 bases and J dropped 8; count of bases not matched to a gene: 5. The CDR3 DNA follows: TGTGCCAGCAGAAGGACAGGGAAGGAAAAACTGTTTTTT. This codes for CASRRTGKEKLFF.

The chain links TRBV28 to TRBJ2-7; no definite D call. Germline lookup yields CDR1 MDHEN and CDR2 SYDVKM. V was pared by 6 bases and J by 0 bases, with 12 bases between. This CDR3 spans 14 amino acids. The CDR3 spells CASRSSYSSYEQYF. The CDR3 region has the DNA TGTGCCAGCAGGTCTAGTTACAGCTCCTACGAGCAGTACTTC.

This clonotype was counted only a few times. This chain links TRBV2 with TRBJ1-5; a possible D gene is TRBD1 (6 bases). The CDR3 loop spans 13 amino acids. Looked up from germline, CDR1 is SNHLY and CDR2 is FYNNEI. V shed 5 bases and J shed 7 bases, with 12 bases lying between them. The CDR3 nucleotides are TGTGCCAGCAGTAAGGACAGTCAACAGCCCCAGCATTTT. Protein product: CASSKDSQQPQHF.

V gene TRBV27 combines with J gene TRBJ2-7; tentatively, D is TRBD2 (5 bases). Germline-derived CDR1 and CDR2 are MNHEY and SMNVEV (reference sequence). V shed 4 bases and J shed 7 bases, with 11 bases lying between them. The CDR3 has 12 amino acids. The CDR3 loop reads CASSSSGREQYF. For the CDR3, the DNA is TGTGCCAGCAGTTCCAGCGGTCGGGAGCAGTACTTC.

This chain joins TRBV3-1 and TRBJ2-7; 11 bases are shared with TRBD2. The junction had 11 bases not matched to a gene; V was cut back by 4 bases and J by 6 bases. The CDR3 runs 16 residues. Looked up from germline, CDR1 is LGHDT and CDR2 is YNNKEL (reference sequence). In DNA, the CDR3 is TGTGCCAGCAGCCCGCTTGAGACTAGCGGGATACTCGAGCAGTACTTC. It yields the protein CASSPLETSGILEQYF.

This clonotype was seen a few times. One end of the junction does not line up with germline, which may come from a read error. The chain joins TRBV12-3 or TRBV12-4 to TRBJ2-1, with D possibly matching TRBD2 (5 bases). CDR3 length: 18 residues. For the CDR3, the DNA is TGTGCCCGCAGCCCATTCATATCTGTCGCGGGCTCCTACAATGAGCAGTTCTTC. It translates to CARSPFISVAGSYNEQFF.

The chain has TRBV15 and TRBJ1-2, with D possibly TRBD1 on 5 matching bases. The CDR3 sequence is 15 residues long. Germline CDR1 LNHNV, CDR2 YYDKDF (reference sequence). Trimming took 0 bases from V and 7 from J, leaving 15 bases between them. CDR3 in amino acids: CATSRDIGGMSGYTF. As DNA, the CDR3 is TGTGCCACCAGCAGAGACATTGGGGGGATGTCTGGCTACACCTTC.

In this sample, this clonotype turned up a few times. V is TRBV7-9 and J is TRBJ2-7; TRBD1 is a possible D gene (5 bases). This CDR3 has 15 residues. Germline V gene data show CDR1 as SEHNR and CDR2 as FQNEAQ (reference sequence). The germline V and J ends were trimmed by 3 bases and 5 bases, with 17 bases remaining between them. The CDR3 is CASSLVGPKWDEQYF. The CDR3 DNA follows: TGTGCCAGCAGCTTGGTGGGGCCTAAGTGGGACGAGCAGTACTTC.

This clonotype was observed a handful of times. The genes are TRBV7-2 and TRBJ2-1; D remains unclear. The CDR3 covers 14 residues. Germline V CDR1 and CDR2: SGHTA, FQGNSA. The V end lost 3 bases, the J end lost 5 bases, and 11 bases lay between the germline ends. CDR3 loop: CASSFVSNHNEQFF. CDR3 sequence (DNA): TGTGCCAGCAGCTTTGTTAGTAACCACAATGAGCAGTTCTTC.

The gene calls are TRBV11-2 and TRBJ1-2, with a weak D call TRBD1 (5 bases). The CDR3 covers 13 residues. The V and J ends lost 4 bases and 6 bases respectively, with 12 bases between them. Looked up from germline, CDR1 is SGHAT and CDR2 is FQNNGV. CDR3 sequence: CASSWSEGHGYTF. In DNA, the CDR3 is TGTGCCAGCAGCTGGAGTGAGGGGCATGGCTACACCTTC.

This clonotype has more than one count but fewer than ten. The genes are TRBV19 and TRBJ2-2; D uncertain. This CDR3 has 16 residues. Deletions cut 7 bases from V and 4 bases from J, with 19 bases between. CDR1 and CDR2 from the germline V gene are LNHDA and SQIVND (reference sequence). DNA for the CDR3: TGTGCCAGTATCAGGTTGGCGAGTGGTAGCACCGGGGAGCTGTTTTTT. Its translation is CASIRLASGSTGELFF.

V is TRBV4-1 and J is TRBJ1-1; 7 nucleotides line up with TRBD1. CDR1 MGHRA and CDR2 YSYEKL come from the germline V gene. V gave up 6 bases and J gave up 11 bases; unmatched junction bases: 15. The CDR3 runs 14 residues. The CDR3 region is CASRPMTGSVVAFF. CDR3 bases: TGCGCCAGCAGACCAATGACAGGGTCTGTTGTTGCTTTCTTT.

Details on this clonotype: It may be a read error: a sequence one base away is much more abundant. V gene TRBV12-3 or TRBV12-4 combines with J gene TRBJ2-1, with TRBD2 matching 7 bases. The CDR3 runs to 15 residues. The CDR3 DNA follows: TGTGCCAGCAGCCTCCGGACTAGTTCCCGAAATGAGCCGTTCTTC. Its protein product is CASSLRTSSRNEPFF.

The CDR3: CASSRARGTYNEQFF. The CDR3 region has the DNA TGTGCCAGCAGCCGGGCGAGGGGAACTTACAATGAGCAGTTCTTC. The J gene is TRBJ2-1, the V gene TRBV12-3 or TRBV12-4; the D call may be TRBD1 or TRBD2 (5 bases each). The CDR3 is 15 residues long. V was pared by 6 bases and J by 4 bases, with 16 bases between.

This clonotype was seen more than once but under ten times. CDR3 DNA: TGTGCCAGCAGTTACTATACCCTCCGGGGTCAGGAGACCCAGTACTTC. Encoded protein: CASSYYTLRGQETQYF. The chain has TRBV6-5 and TRBJ2-5, with a possible D match to TRBD2 (5 bases). From germline, CDR1 is MNHEY and CDR2 SVGAGI. CDR3 size: 16 residues. With 1 base removed from V and 5 bases from J, the gap between germline ends came to 17 bases.

There are a few counts of this clonotype. This chain uses TRBV27 with TRBJ2-7; the match to TRBD2 covers 10 bases. Germline CDR1 is MNHEY and CDR2 is SMNVEV (reference sequence). The CDR3 runs 13 residues. Trimming removed 9 bases from V and 4 bases from J; junction bases left unmatched: 6. The CDR3 spells CASPAGGIYEQYF. CDR3 sequence (DNA): TGTGCCAGTCCAGCGGGAGGGATATACGAGCAGTACTTC.